Sequencing of this T cell receptor (beta chain) was carried out in a study of OX40 agonist ivuxolimab in advanced cancers. The count of this clone is one. The CDR3 loop spans 18 amino acids. Deletions cut 2 bases from V and 6 bases from J, with 23 bases between. CDR1 and CDR2 (germline): SGHRS, YFSETQ. The protocol was immunoSEQ multiplex PCR, while the TCRdb copy is restricted to in-frame clones and leaves out a portion. The sample lists around 35,000 clones, around four fifths occurring once. The specimen comprised CD4+ or CD8+ T cells sorted from blood, sampled in a trial of the OX40 agonist ivuxolimab. The rearrangement joins TRBV5-1 to TRBJ2-2; weak D call: TRBD1 (6 bases). The TCR comes from an adult with an advanced solid tumor such as melanoma, head and neck, liver or kidney cancer. The CDR3 bases are TGCGCCAGCAGCTTCGAACACCAGGGGTTCATCCGTCCCGGGGAGCTGTTTTTT. This codes for CASSFEHQGFIRPGELFF.